The 17 T cell receptor beta chains listed next were all sequenced from one sample in a study of OX40 agonist ivuxolimab in advanced cancers. Data came from immunoSEQ multiplex PCR; TCRdb stores just in-frame clones and leaves some out. This table has 80,000 to 90,000 clones, around 84% appearing once. The sequencing used CD4+ or CD8+ T cells sorted from blood, collected in a trial of the OX40 agonist ivuxolimab. These receptors all come from an adult with an advanced solid tumor such as melanoma, head and neck, liver or kidney cancer.

The rearrangement uses TRBV28 and TRBJ2-5, with D perhaps TRBD2 (6 bases). CDR3 length equals 16 residues. CDR1 is MDHEN, CDR2 SYDVKM, per germline. Deletions cut 5 bases from V and 5 bases from J, with 21 bases between. The CDR3 is CASSPSGGEMGETQYF. CDR3 bases: TGTGCCAGCAGTCCCTCCGGAGGGGAAATGGGGGAGACCCAGTACTTC.

The V call is TRBV5-6, the J call TRBJ1-5, with D uncertain. The V gene lost 0 bases and the J gene lost 4 bases, with 2 bases spanning the gap. The CDR3 runs 12 residues. From germline, CDR1 is SGHDT and CDR2 YYEEEE. CDR3: CASSLVNQPQHF. The CDR3 nucleotides read TGTGCCAGCAGCTTGGTGAATCAGCCCCAGCATTTT.

In this sample, this clone turned up once. The V and J genes are TRBV5-6 and TRBJ2-3; D is undetermined. Germline CDR1 is SGHDT and CDR2 is YYEEEE. Trimming took 2 bases from V and 7 from J, leaving 5 bases between them. The CDR3 totals 11 residues. The CDR3 here is CASSLMNTQYF. The CDR3 DNA follows: TGTGCCAGCAGCTTAATGAATACGCAGTATTTT.

This clone was recorded only once. The CDR3 is CASSLGGANTGELFF. CDR3 DNA: TGTGCCAGCAGCCTCGGAGGCGCGAACACCGGGGAGCTGTTTTTT. This chain links TRBV11-1 with TRBJ2-2; tentative D call: TRBD2 (5 bases). The CDR3 runs 15 residues. Germline CDR1 reads SGHAT; CDR2 reads FQDESV (reference sequence). The V end was cut by 5 bases, the J end by 0 bases, with 10 bases between.

The CDR3 DNA sequence: TGTGCCTGGAGCGCCCCCCATTTGCGGGATGGCAATTCACCCCTCCACTTT. Protein product: CAWSAPHLRDGNSPLHF. The chain carries TRBV30 and TRBJ1-6; D gene uncertain. Germline V gene sequence: CDR1 GTSNPN, CDR2 SVGIG (reference sequence). Trimming shortened V by 3 bases and J by 7 bases, and 22 bases separated the two germline ends. The CDR3 totals 17 residues.

The V call is TRBV14, the J call TRBJ2-3; the D gene is possibly TRBD2 (5 bases). The germline V and J ends were trimmed by 0 bases and 4 bases, with 8 bases remaining between them. The CDR3 has 14 residues. Germline V gives CDR1 SGHDN, CDR2 FVKESK. The CDR3 sequence is CASSQEGGSDTQYF. The CDR3 DNA reads TGTGCCAGCAGCCAAGAGGGCGGGTCAGATACGCAGTATTTT.

The chain links TRBV19 to TRBJ1-1; D gene ambiguous. The germline CDR1 and CDR2 sequences are LNHDA and SQIVND (reference sequence). This CDR3 has 14 residues. V lost 8 bases to trimming and J lost 8 bases, with 21 bases between them. This CDR3 reads CASFSSSTEKEAFF. CDR3 coding DNA: TGTGCCAGTTTTTCTTCCAGCACAGAGAAAGAAGCTTTCTTT.

The chain joins TRBV27 to TRBJ1-2, with a weak D call TRBD1 (6 bases). Germline values: CDR1 MNHEY, CDR2 SMNVEV (reference sequence). Trimming left V 5 bases short and J 8 bases short, with 15 bases between. The CDR3 sequence is 13 residues long. CDR3: CASSPDRSRGYTF. The CDR3 nucleotides read TGTGCCAGCAGTCCCGACAGGAGCCGGGGCTACACCTTC.

This sequence joins TRBV29-1 and TRBJ1-5; 7 bases match TRBD1. The V segment lost 6 bases and the J segment 4 bases; nucleotides outside the gene matches: 9. Germline CDR1 and CDR2: SQVTM and ANQGSEA. This CDR3 has 14 residues. CDR3 in amino acids: CSVLTGTKNQPQHF. For the CDR3, the DNA is TGCAGCGTATTGACAGGGACAAAGAATCAGCCCCAGCATTTT.

V is TRBV7-2 and J is TRBJ2-1; 7 bases map to TRBD2. The length of the CDR3 is 16 residues. Germline values: CDR1 SGHTA, CDR2 FQGNSA. The V segment lost 5 bases and the J segment 3 bases; nucleotides outside the gene matches: 10. CDR3 protein: CASSGGSGTNYNEQFF. DNA of the CDR3: TGTGCCAGCAGCGGTGGGTCGGGGACTAACTACAATGAGCAGTTCTTC.

The chain links TRBV18 to TRBJ1-3; no firm D call. V lost 4 bases and J lost 0, with 10 bases in between. Germline V lookup: CDR1 KGHSH, CDR2 LQKENI. This CDR3 has 15 amino acids. CDR3 sequence (DNA): TGTGCCAGCTCACTCCAGGAACTCTCTGGAAACACCATATATTTT. Protein sequence: CASSLQELSGNTIYF.

This chain uses TRBV5-4 with TRBJ2-3; D is possibly TRBD1 (6 bases). Trimming stripped 4 bases from V and 0 bases from J, with 12 bases between. The CDR3 has 15 residues. In germline, CDR1 is SGHNT, CDR2 YYREEE (reference sequence). CDR3: CASSLGDISTDTQYF. Written as DNA, the CDR3 is TGTGCCAGCAGCCTAGGGGACATCAGCACAGATACGCAGTATTTT.

The chain uses TRBV9 and TRBJ2-3, with a tentative D call TRBD2 (5 bases). Germline assignment: CDR1 SGDLS and CDR2 YYNGEE. Trimming took off 0 bases at V and 0 bases at J, with 8 bases between the two ends. The CDR3 covers 15 residues. The CDR3 sequence is CASSVGGSSTDTQYF. The CDR3 coding sequence is TGTGCCAGCAGCGTAGGAGGGTCTAGCACAGATACGCAGTATTTT. The full variable domain, with the rest looked up from reference TRBV9 and TRBJ2-3, is DSGVTQTPKHLITATGQRVTLRCSPRSGDLSVYWYQQSLDQGLQFLIQYYNGEERAKGNILERFSAQQFPDLHSELNLSSLELGDSALYFCASSVGGSSTDTQYFGPGTRLTVL.

The J gene is TRBJ2-1, the V gene TRBV7-2; D may correspond to TRBD1 or TRBD2 (5 bases each). The CDR3 is 15 amino acids. Germline V gives CDR1 SGHTA, CDR2 FQGNSA. The V end was cut by 3 bases, the J end by 9 bases, with 18 bases between. The CDR3 protein is CASSFRDLGRGEQFF. Here the CDR3 DNA reads TGTGCCAGCAGCTTCCGGGACCTCGGTCGAGGTGAGCAGTTCTTC. Drawing the rest from reference TRBV7-2 and TRBJ2-1, the complete variable domain is GAGVSQSPSNKVTEKGKDVELRCDPISGHTALYWYRQSLGQGLEFLIYFQGNSAPDKSGLPSDRFSAERTGGSVSTLTIQRTQQEDSAVYLCASSFRDLGRGEQFFGPGTRLTVL.

The sample holds one count of this clone. This chain uses TRBV7-2 with TRBJ2-2; possibly TRBD1 for D (5 bases). Per the germline V gene, CDR1 is SGHTA and CDR2 is FQGNSA. The CDR3 loop spans 15 amino acids. The germline V and J ends were trimmed by 1 base and 9 bases, with 15 bases remaining between them. The CDR3 loop is CASSLGSQGHRELFF. CDR3 coding DNA: TGTGCCAGCAGCTTAGGGTCGCAGGGCCACCGGGAGCTGTTTTTT.

The chain couples TRBV5-1 to TRBJ1-1; 7 bases line up with TRBD1. The CDR3 consists of 15 residues. Trimming took 0 bases from V and 0 from J; bases not matched to a gene: 2. Germline-derived CDR1 and CDR2 are SGHRS and YFSETQ. The DNA for the CDR3 is TGCGCCAGCAGCTTGGCGACAGGGATGAACACTGAAGCTTTCTTT. Protein product: CASSLATGMNTEAFF. The full variable domain, in which reference TRBV5-1 and TRBJ1-1 provide the parts outside the CDR3, is KAGVTQTPRYLIKTRGQQVTLSCSPISGHRSVSWYQQTPGQGLQFLFEYFSETQRNKGNFPGRFSGRQFSNSRSEMNVSTLELGDSALYLCASSLATGMNTEAFFGQGTRLTVV.

V and J are TRBV28 and TRBJ1-2; a possible D gene is TRBD1 (6 bases). V was clipped by 6 bases and J by 7 bases, with 27 bases between them. Germline-derived CDR1 and CDR2 are MDHEN and SYDVKM. CDR3 length: 17 amino acids. CDR3 amino acids: CASSPRLLRGRTGGYTF. CDR3 coding DNA: TGTGCCAGCAGCCCACGTCTTCTACGGGGGCGGACGGGTGGCTACACCTTC.